The clone carrying this T cell receptor beta chain showed up just a few times. Antigen specificity is unknown. Time point in this sample: persistent/refractory GD, antithyroid drugs over 5 years with positive TRAb. Extracted PBMC RNA gave rise to the TCR library. The sample belongs to a study of regulatory T cells in long-lasting Graves disease. On the study more broadly: Persistent cases took antithyroid drugs over 5 years and stayed TSH receptor antibody positive.

This CDR3 contains 16 residues. CDR1 is MNHEY, CDR2 SMNVEV, per germline (reference sequence). Trimming stripped 6 bases from V and 3 bases from J, with 18 bases between. Study-wide results and limits: Persistent disease samples used TRBV28, TRBJ1-2 and TRBJ2-5 preferentially. Clonotypes that were public and shared totalled 2,500 to 3,500 in persistent patients versus over 800 in new patients.

CDR3 regions were amplified by Arm-PCR using iRepertoire HTBI primers to build TCR beta libraries. TCRdb redid the calling of the multiplex PCR reads with MiXCR, one entry per CDR3 protein. The sample lists about half a million distinct CDR3 sequences, approximately 23% occurring once. The origin of this receptor is a female donor with Graves disease. Sample: peripheral blood mononuclear cells (PBMCs), taken when the disease was refractory, from a patient treated with antithyroid drugs. The rearrangement links TRBV27 to TRBJ1-3; D is perhaps TRBD1 (6 bases). The CDR3 sequence: CASSPSTGRDGNTIYF. The CDR3 DNA reads as TGTGCCAGCAGCCCATCAACAGGGAGAGATGGAAACACCATATATTTT.